This T cell receptor beta chain was captured in a study of blood T cells in healthy people across ages. Findings of the study overall: Considered underestimates were the diversity estimates obtained from one million T cells.

Next came a second PCR, run for 7 to 11 cycles, which used a sample-barcoded 5' primer along with a J-beta primer mix. TCRdb re-analysed the 5' RACE reads in MiXCR, keeping a single row per CDR3 protein. The data contain 1.5 million to 1.8 million distinct CDR3 sequences, roughly 43% of them seen just once; the ten biggest clones take up approximately 4%. As regards this clonotype: Its antigen is undetermined.

There are 12 residues in the CDR3. Germline V gene lookup returns CDR1 MNHEY and CDR2 SVGAGI. Trimming took off 4 bases at V and 14 bases at J, with 12 bases between the two ends. The clonotype comes from a woman younger than 30 in good health. The gene calls are TRBV6-5 and TRBJ1-6; D uncertain. Sequencing was done on a sample of blood. CDR3 nucleotides: TGTGCCAGCAGTTCTACGGGGTTCACCCTCCACTTT. It translates to CASSSTGFTLHF.